This T cell receptor (beta chain) originates from a study of blood T cell repertoires in COVID-19 (TCRdb year 2020). Describing the broader study: Samples from collaborators originated in the United States, Italy and Spain and spanned both the acute and convalescent phases of COVID-19. The material from the prospective study consisted of cDNA or gDNA derived from T cells, B-cell-depleted T cells, or PBMCs. Deeply sampled blood TCRbeta repertoires from subjects exposed to, actively infected with, or recovered from COVID-19 were included in the dataset. The sample metadata nearly always contained a de-identified subject ID, COVID-19 status, age in years and sex. HLA class I and class II types, where available, came from metadata supplied by the sample provider rather than from assay-based typing. The repertoires were released in a freely available public database meant as a resource for research on the immune response to SARS-CoV-2. Samples came from the ongoing ImmuneRACE study (first 160 participants) plus 1,254 subjects from 6 global collaborators.

General findings and caveats noted by the study authors: The quantity of clinical and demographic metadata differed by source and by participant and was supplied without curation.

Reading the germline V gene gives CDR1 LGHNA and CDR2 YSLEER. CDR3 length: 14 amino acids, cysteine to phenylalanine. Only the CDR3 portion is preserved as DNA: 42 bases, with reading frame beginning at the first base. V lost 0 bases and J lost 5 bases, and the count of bases not matched to a germline gene is 2. This clone was recorded only once. Its specific antigen is unknown. Base qualities were left out, and no much larger clone turns up one base away. In the prospective study, participants were roughly 18 to 95 years old, resided in about two dozen geographic areas of the United States, and were enrolled through a virtual design. In the prospective study, participants were assigned to cohorts based on the clinical history participants reported in a screening survey and a study questionnaire. ImmuneRACE Cohort 3 recovered participants were defined by two consecutive negative NP/OP PCR tests, healthcare professional clearance, or symptom resolution. In the prospective study, mobile phlebotomists collected whole blood, serum and a nasopharyngeal or oropharyngeal swab from each participant. Additional blood draws and questionnaires over an approximately 2-month period could optionally be provided by prospective study participants. Blood samples from the prospective study were shipped frozen or at room temperature prior to DNA extraction.

TCRbeta CDR3 regions were amplified from genomic DNA by means of the immunoSEQ Assay, a bias-controlled multiplex PCR. The source study handled its data this way. Within the assay, amplification of reference gene primers was used to estimate how many nucleated cells each sample contained. To quantify the absolute abundance of each unique TCRbeta CDR3 rearrangement, sequence reads were collapsed and filtered. For each sample, productive Simpson clonality was calculated by taking the square root of Simpson's diversity index across productive rearrangements. TCRdb took this table from immuneACCESS and kept in-frame rearrangements with V and J called. Such tables lack part of the clones; where checked against another copy, unresolved V genes explain under half of the gap, and the rest is unexplained. V and J calls and clone size follow that table, whereas D and trimming were derived from the DNA. The sample table shows a few hundred thousand clones, and about 90% are seen once. The ten biggest clones cover 1.3% of the sample.

The V and J genes are TRBV4-3 and TRBJ1-1; the central 8 bases match TRBD1. The sequenced material came from PBMCs or T cells enriched from blood (not recorded which). This sequence originates from a man younger than 45 who had recovered from COVID-19. The CDR3 corresponds to CASSQEHRGTEAFF. In nucleotide form, the sequence is TGCGCCAGCAGCCAAGAACACAGGGGGACTGAAGCTTTCTTT.